The 24 T cell receptor beta chains reported below all come from one sample, sequenced in a study of cytomegalovirus exposure and HLA in healthy donors. Primers included in the PCR were 60 Vbeta and 13 Jbeta primers. Measured with immunoSEQ multiplex PCR; TCRdb has only the in-frame clones, and not every one. With some 110,000 clones in the sample, the ten largest clones hold about 3.8%. The sample comprised PBMCs. These receptors came from a young man in good health and CMV-seronegative.

V gene TRBV4-2 combines with J gene TRBJ2-5, with 8 bases fitting TRBD1. V trimming: 0 bases; J trimming: 5 bases; junction bases outside the gene matches: 8. Germline V gene lookup returns CDR1 LGHNA and CDR2 YNFKEQ. CDR3 size: 16 residues. Here the CDR3 reads CASSQDRTGTRETQYF. CDR3 in DNA: TGTGCCAGCAGCCAAGATCGGACAGGGACGCGGGAGACCCAGTACTTC.

In DNA, the CDR3 is TGTGCCAGCAGACGGTGGGAGCGGGCCTACAATGAGCAGTTCTTC. Translated, it gives CASRRWERAYNEQFF. J is TRBJ2-1 and V is TRBV6-5; tentative D call: TRBD2 (6 bases). The CDR3 has 15 amino acids. The germline V gene encodes CDR1 MNHEY and CDR2 SVGAGI. Trimming cost V 6 bases and J 2 bases, with 14 bases left between them.

This chain links TRBV30 with TRBJ1-1, with no clear D. CDR3 length: 11 amino acids. Germline V lookup: CDR1 GTSNPN, CDR2 SVGIG (reference sequence). Trimming took off 0 bases at V and 11 bases at J, with 10 bases between the two ends. The CDR3 reads CAWSVTGDAFF. The CDR3 DNA reads TGTGCCTGGAGTGTTACCGGGGATGCTTTCTTT.

The V call is TRBV19, the J call TRBJ2-1; no reliable D call. The CDR3 sequence is 15 residues long. Trimming pared 3 bases from V and 2 bases from J, leaving 11 bases between. Per the germline V gene, CDR1 is LNHDA and CDR2 is SQIVND (reference sequence). The CDR3 is CASSIDFSPYNEQFF. CDR3 coding DNA: TGTGCCAGTAGTATCGACTTTTCCCCCTACAATGAGCAGTTCTTC.

The chain joins TRBV7-3 to TRBJ2-1, with a possible D match to TRBD2 (5 bases). Per germline, CDR1 SGHTA and CDR2 FQGTGA. V was cut by 5 bases and J by 8 bases, with 22 bases left in between. The CDR3 runs 16 residues. This CDR3 is CASSERAPRTQYEQFF. The CDR3 region has the DNA TGTGCCAGCAGCGAGAGGGCCCCTAGAACTCAGTATGAGCAGTTCTTC.

The chain combines TRBV20-1 with TRBJ2-1; weak D call: TRBD1 (6 bases). Trimming removed 6 bases at V and 7 bases at J, with 10 bases between. This CDR3 comprises 11 residues. In germline, CDR1 is DFQATT, CDR2 SNEGSKA (reference sequence). The CDR3 sequence is CSASRGNEQFF. CDR3 in DNA: TGCAGTGCCAGCAGGGGAAATGAGCAGTTCTTC.

This chain uses TRBV2 with TRBJ1-2, with D tentatively TRBD1 (5 bases). Trimming left V 3 bases short and J 0 bases short, with 17 bases between. CDR1 is SNHLY, CDR2 FYNNEI, per germline. This CDR3 comprises 17 residues. The CDR3, as DNA: TGTGCCAGCAGTGAGGGGGGTGAGGGAGGGACTAACTATGGCTACACCTTC. This codes for CASSEGGEGGTNYGYTF.

The rearrangement joins TRBV18 to TRBJ2-1, with 12 bases fitting TRBD2. Germline lookup yields CDR1 KGHSH and CDR2 LQKENI. With V trimmed by 0 bases and J by 2 bases, 8 bases remained unmatched. CDR3 size: 19 residues. Here the CDR3 DNA reads TGTGCCAGCTCACCACCGGCTAGCGGGGGGGGACGGACCTACAATGAGCAGTTCTTC. Translation gives CASSPPASGGGRTYNEQFF.

The rearrangement uses TRBV6-1 and TRBJ1-2, with D tentatively TRBD1 (5 bases). Trimming stripped 2 bases from V and 0 bases from J, with 13 bases between. CDR3 length equals 16 residues. CDR1 and CDR2 (germline): MNHNS, SASEGT. The CDR3 sequence is CASSELGQGTNYGYTF. CDR3 DNA: TGTGCCAGCAGTGAACTTGGGCAGGGAACTAACTATGGCTACACCTTC.

The chain combines TRBV9 with TRBJ2-7, with 11 bases that match TRBD2. Germline values: CDR1 SGDLS, CDR2 YYNGEE. J lost 4 bases, V lost 3 bases, and 9 bases had no gene match. This CDR3 is 16 amino acids long. As DNA, the CDR3 is TGTGCCAGCAGCGCCCAGGGGGGACTAGCGGTGTACGAGCAGTACTTC. Translating gives CASSAQGGLAVYEQYF.

This sequence joins TRBV30 and TRBJ2-3; D may be TRBD2 (5 bases). Germline V gene lookup returns CDR1 GTSNPN and CDR2 SVGIG (reference sequence). The CDR3 sequence is 15 residues long. V lost 2 bases and J lost 0, with 12 bases in between. As DNA, the CDR3 is TGTGCCTGGAGTTTAGGACGGGGAAGCACAGATACGCAGTATTTT. The encoded protein is CAWSLGRGSTDTQYF.

This rearrangement joins TRBV5-5 to TRBJ1-3; 8 bases agree with TRBD1. Per germline, CDR1 SGHKS and CDR2 YYEKEE (reference sequence). CDR3 length: 14 amino acids. V trimming: 3 bases; J trimming: 4 bases; junction bases outside the gene matches: 3. The CDR3 coding sequence is TGTGCCAGCAGCTCCAGGGGGCTCGGAAACACCATATATTTT. Its protein is CASSSRGLGNTIYF.

The chain combines TRBV18 with TRBJ2-7, with D perhaps TRBD2 (5 bases). Germline CDR1 is KGHSH and CDR2 is LQKENI. This CDR3 spans 16 amino acids. V lost 6 bases, J lost 0 bases, and 18 bases lay in between. The CDR3 region has the DNA TGTGCCAGCTCCCCGCCGGGCTTAGGGAGCTCCTACGAGCAGTACTTC. It codes for CASSPPGLGSSYEQYF.

The chain is built from TRBV7-2 and TRBJ2-3, with D uncertain. The germline V gene encodes CDR1 SGHTA and CDR2 FQGNSA. The CDR3 has 14 amino acids. Trimming pared 5 bases from V and 3 bases from J, leaving 12 bases between. CDR3 nucleotides: TGTGCCAGCAGCCGACTGACCTGGACAGATACGCAGTATTTT. It codes for CASSRLTWTDTQYF.

The chain combines TRBV15 with TRBJ2-4, with 9 nucleotides matching TRBD1. The CDR3 sequence is 18 residues long. V shed 4 bases and J 1 base; nucleotides not matched to a gene: 11. Germline assignment: CDR1 LNHNV and CDR2 YYDKDF (reference sequence). The DNA of the CDR3 is TGTGCCACCAGCAAAATGCGGACAGGGGCGGCGGCCAAAAACATTCAGTACTTC. It encodes CATSKMRTGAAAKNIQYF.

The chain combines TRBV7-3 with TRBJ2-2, with no clear D. V lost 2 bases and J lost 7, with 5 bases in between. The CDR3 has 12 amino acids. Germline loops: CDR1 SGHTA, CDR2 FQGTGA. The CDR3 spells CASSLLYGELFF. CDR3 in DNA: TGTGCCAGCAGCTTATTGTACGGGGAGCTGTTTTTT.

The chain has TRBV4-2 and TRBJ1-6; D not resolved. This CDR3 is built from 18 residues. Trimming took 0 bases from V and 0 from J, leaving 12 bases between them. The germline CDR1 and CDR2 sequences are LGHNA and YNFKEQ. The DNA for the CDR3 is TGTGCCAGCAGCCAAGATCAGATGGGGAGCTCCTATAATTCACCCCTCCACTTT. This encodes CASSQDQMGSSYNSPLHF.

The chain recombines TRBV4-1 with TRBJ1-2, with 11 nucleotides matching TRBD1. V lost 3 bases, J lost 3 bases, and 6 bases stayed unmatched. This CDR3 is 16 amino acids long. In germline, CDR1 is MGHRA, CDR2 YSYEKL. The CDR3 DNA sequence: TGCGCCAGCAGCCAGAGGCGGGACAGGGGGGACTATGGCTACACCTTC. It specifies CASSQRRDRGDYGYTF.

The chain carries TRBV7-2 and TRBJ2-5; tentatively, D is TRBD2 (6 bases). Germline lookup yields CDR1 SGHTA and CDR2 FQGNSA. CDR3 length: 15 amino acids. V lost 2 bases to trimming and J lost 5 bases, with 15 bases between them. CDR3 DNA sequence: TGTGCCAGCAGCTTAAACAGCGGGCTCTGGGAGACCCAGTACTTC. Its protein is CASSLNSGLWETQYF.

The chain uses TRBV7-9 and TRBJ2-7; 8 positions agree with TRBD1. Germline CDR1 reads SEHNR; CDR2 reads FQNEAQ (reference sequence). Germline trimming cut 1 base from V and 0 bases from J; bases unmatched to any gene: 5. CDR3 length: 16 residues. The CDR3 sequence: CASSLVLDRASYEQYF. CDR3 coding DNA: TGTGCCAGCAGCTTAGTCCTGGACAGGGCCTCCTACGAGCAGTACTTC.

V gene TRBV27 combines with J gene TRBJ1-4; D uncertain. CDR3 length: 15 amino acids. CDR1 and CDR2 from the germline V gene are MNHEY and SMNVEV (reference sequence). Trimming took 8 bases from V and 0 from J, leaving 13 bases between them. CDR3 sequence reads: CASGLDGATNEKLFF. CDR3 coding DNA: TGTGCCAGCGGACTTGACGGTGCAACTAATGAAAAACTGTTTTTT.

This chain links TRBV18 with TRBJ1-5; D may be TRBD1 (5 bases). CDR1 and CDR2 from the germline V gene are KGHSH and LQKENI. Trimming cost V 5 bases and J 2 bases, with 10 bases left between them. This CDR3 has 14 residues. DNA of the CDR3: TGTGCCAGCTCAGCAGGGCTGCGCAATCAGCCCCAGCATTTT. Protein: CASSAGLRNQPQHF.

The chain couples TRBV14 to TRBJ2-5; D may be TRBD1 (6 bases). The J call could be wrong; TRBJ2-7 is a better fit for the DNA end. The CDR3 runs 15 residues. CDR1 and CDR2 (germline): SGHDN, FVKESK. The CDR3 protein is CASSEVGHSRGEQYF. The CDR3 nucleotides are TGTGCCAGCAGCGAGGTGGGACATTCACGAGGCGAGCAGTACTTC.

The chain recombines TRBV9 with TRBJ1-6; D ambiguous. V was cut by 0 bases and J by 7 bases, with 20 bases left in between. The germline V gene has CDR1 SGDLS and CDR2 YYNGEE. The CDR3 extends over 18 amino acids. CDR3 amino acids: CASSVDMPGSSQNSPLHF. The CDR3 coding sequence is TGTGCCAGCAGCGTAGATATGCCAGGCAGTAGTCAAAATTCACCCCTCCACTTT.